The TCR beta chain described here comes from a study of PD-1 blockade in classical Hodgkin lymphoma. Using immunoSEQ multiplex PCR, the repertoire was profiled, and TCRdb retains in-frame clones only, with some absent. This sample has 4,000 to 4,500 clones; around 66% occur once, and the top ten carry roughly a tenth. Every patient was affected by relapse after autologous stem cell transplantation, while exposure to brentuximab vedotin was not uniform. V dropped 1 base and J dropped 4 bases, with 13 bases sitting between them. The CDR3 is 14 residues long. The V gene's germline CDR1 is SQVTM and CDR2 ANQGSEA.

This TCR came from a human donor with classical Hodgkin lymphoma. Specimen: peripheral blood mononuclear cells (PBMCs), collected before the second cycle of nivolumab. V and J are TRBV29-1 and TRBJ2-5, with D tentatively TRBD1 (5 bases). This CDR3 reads CSVEGQGHAETQYF. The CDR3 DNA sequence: TGCAGCGTTGAAGGTCAGGGCCACGCAGAGACCCAGTACTTC.